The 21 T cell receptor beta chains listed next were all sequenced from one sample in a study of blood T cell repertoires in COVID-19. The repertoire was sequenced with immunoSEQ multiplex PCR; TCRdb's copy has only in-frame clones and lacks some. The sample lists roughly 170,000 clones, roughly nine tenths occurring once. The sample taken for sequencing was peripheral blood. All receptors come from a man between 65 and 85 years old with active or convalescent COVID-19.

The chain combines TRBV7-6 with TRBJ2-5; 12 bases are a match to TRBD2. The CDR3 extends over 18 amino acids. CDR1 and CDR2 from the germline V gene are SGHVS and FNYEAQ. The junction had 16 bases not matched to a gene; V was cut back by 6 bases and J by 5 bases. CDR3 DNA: TGTGCCAGCAGACCATTCCTCTCAGGACTAGCGGGAATGGAGACCCAGTACTTC. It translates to CASRPFLSGLAGMETQYF.

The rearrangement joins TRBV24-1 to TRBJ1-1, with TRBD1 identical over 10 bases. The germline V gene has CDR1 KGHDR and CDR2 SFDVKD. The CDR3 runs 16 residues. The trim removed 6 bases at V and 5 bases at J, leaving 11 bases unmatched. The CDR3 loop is CATSRRQGARWTEAFF. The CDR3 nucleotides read TGTGCCACCAGTAGGAGACAGGGGGCGCGATGGACTGAAGCTTTCTTT.

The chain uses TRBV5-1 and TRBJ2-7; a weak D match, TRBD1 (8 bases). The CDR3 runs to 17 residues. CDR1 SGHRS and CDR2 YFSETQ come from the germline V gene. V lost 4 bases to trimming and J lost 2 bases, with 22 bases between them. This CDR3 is CASSPFLSGTGTYEQYF. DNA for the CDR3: TGCGCCAGCAGCCCATTCCTAAGCGGGACAGGTACCTACGAGCAGTACTTC.

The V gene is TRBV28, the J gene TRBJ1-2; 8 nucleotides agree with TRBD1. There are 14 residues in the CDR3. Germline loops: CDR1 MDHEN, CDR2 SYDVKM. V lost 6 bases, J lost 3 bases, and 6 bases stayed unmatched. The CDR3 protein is CASRWTGSDYGYTF. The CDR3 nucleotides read TGTGCCAGCAGGTGGACAGGGAGTGACTATGGCTACACCTTC.

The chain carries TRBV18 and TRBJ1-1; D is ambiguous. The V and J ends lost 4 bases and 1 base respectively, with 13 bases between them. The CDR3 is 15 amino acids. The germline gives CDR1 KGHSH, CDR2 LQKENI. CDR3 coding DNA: TGTGCCAGCTCACAAACTCTGAGGGAGAACACTGAAGCTTTCTTT. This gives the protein CASSQTLRENTEAFF. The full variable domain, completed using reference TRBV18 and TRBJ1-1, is NAGVMQNPRHLVRRRGQEARLRCSPMKGHSHVYWYRQLPEEGLKFMVYLQKENIIDESGMPKERFSAEFPKEGPSILRIQQVVRGDSAAYFCASSQTLRENTEAFFGQGTRLTVV.

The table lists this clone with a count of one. The CDR3 sequence: CASRAQTTNTEAFF. CDR3 nucleotides: TGCGCCAGCAGGGCCCAGACTACGAACACTGAAGCTTTCTTT. The chain carries TRBV5-1 and TRBJ1-1; D unresolved. CDR1 is SGHRS, CDR2 YFSETQ, per germline. This CDR3 has 14 amino acids. V was trimmed by 5 bases and J by 1 base, leaving 12 bases between them. Looking up the rest from reference TRBV5-1 and TRBJ1-1 gives the full variable domain: KAGVTQTPRYLIKTRGQQVTLSCSPISGHRSVSWYQQTPGQGLQFLFEYFSETQRNKGNFPGRFSGRQFSNSRSEMNVSTLELGDSALYLCASRAQTTNTEAFFGQGTRLTVV.

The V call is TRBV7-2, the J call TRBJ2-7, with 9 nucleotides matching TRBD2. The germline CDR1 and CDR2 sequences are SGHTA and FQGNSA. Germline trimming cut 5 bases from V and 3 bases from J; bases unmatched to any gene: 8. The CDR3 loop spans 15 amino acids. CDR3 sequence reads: CASSTGGGGGYEQYF. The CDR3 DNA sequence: TGTGCCAGCAGCACCGGCGGGGGGGGAGGCTACGAGCAGTACTTC.

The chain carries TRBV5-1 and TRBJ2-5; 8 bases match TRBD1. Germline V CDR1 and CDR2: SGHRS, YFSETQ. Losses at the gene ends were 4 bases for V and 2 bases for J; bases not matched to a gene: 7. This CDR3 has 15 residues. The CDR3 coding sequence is TGCGCCAGCAGCCACAGGACAGGGCCACAAGAGACCCAGTACTTC. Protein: CASSHRTGPQETQYF.

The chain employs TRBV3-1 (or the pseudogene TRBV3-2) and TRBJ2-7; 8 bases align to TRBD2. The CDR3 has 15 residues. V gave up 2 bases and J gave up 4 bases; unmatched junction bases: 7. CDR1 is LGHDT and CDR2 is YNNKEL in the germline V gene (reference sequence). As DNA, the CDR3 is TGTGCCAGCAGCCAACCACTAGCGGTATTGTACGAGCAGTACTTC. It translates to CASSQPLAVLYEQYF.

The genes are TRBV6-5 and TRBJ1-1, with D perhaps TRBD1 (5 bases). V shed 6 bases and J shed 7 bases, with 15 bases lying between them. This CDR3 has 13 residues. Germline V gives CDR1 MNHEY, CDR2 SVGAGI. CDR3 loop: CASRKEGRGEAFF. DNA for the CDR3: TGTGCCAGCAGAAAGGAGGGACGGGGTGAAGCTTTCTTT.

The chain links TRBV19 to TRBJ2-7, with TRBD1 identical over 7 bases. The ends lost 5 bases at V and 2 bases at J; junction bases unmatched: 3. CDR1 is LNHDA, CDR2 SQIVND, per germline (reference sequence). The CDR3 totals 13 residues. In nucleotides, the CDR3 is TGTGCCAGTAGTCTTCAGGGGGCCTACGAGCAGTACTTC. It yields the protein CASSLQGAYEQYF.

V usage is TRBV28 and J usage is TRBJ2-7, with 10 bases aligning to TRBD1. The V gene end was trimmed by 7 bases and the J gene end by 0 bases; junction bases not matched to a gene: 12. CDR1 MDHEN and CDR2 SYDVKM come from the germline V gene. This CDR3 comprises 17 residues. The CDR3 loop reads CASMGTGDFLGSYEQYF. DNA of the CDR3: TGTGCCAGCATGGGGACAGGGGATTTCCTGGGCTCCTACGAGCAGTACTTC.

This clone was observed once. CDR3 region: CASSSQGANTEAFF. The CDR3 DNA follows: TGTGCCAGCAGTTCACAGGGGGCGAACACTGAAGCTTTCTTT. This chain connects TRBV28 to TRBJ1-1; TRBD1 matches at 9 bases. Germline loops: CDR1 MDHEN, CDR2 SYDVKM. The V gene end was trimmed by 4 bases and the J gene end by 1 base; junction bases not matched to a gene: 1. The length of the CDR3 is 14 residues.

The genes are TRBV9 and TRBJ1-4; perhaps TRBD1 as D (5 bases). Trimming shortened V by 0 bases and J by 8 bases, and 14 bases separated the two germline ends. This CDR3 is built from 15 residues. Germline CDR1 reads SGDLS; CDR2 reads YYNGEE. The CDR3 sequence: CASSVEAGRGEKLFF. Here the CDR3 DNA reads TGTGCCAGCAGCGTAGAAGCTGGGCGGGGGGAAAAACTGTTTTTT.

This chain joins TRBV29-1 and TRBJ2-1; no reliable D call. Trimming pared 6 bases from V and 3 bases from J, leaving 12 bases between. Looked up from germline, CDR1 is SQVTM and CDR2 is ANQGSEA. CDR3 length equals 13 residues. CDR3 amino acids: CSVVPHNYNEQFF. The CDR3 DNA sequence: TGCAGCGTAGTCCCACACAACTACAATGAGCAGTTCTTC.

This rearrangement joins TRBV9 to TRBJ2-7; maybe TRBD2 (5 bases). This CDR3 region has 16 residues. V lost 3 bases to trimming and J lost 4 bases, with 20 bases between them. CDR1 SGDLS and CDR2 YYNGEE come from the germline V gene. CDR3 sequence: CASSASKGAPGYEQYF. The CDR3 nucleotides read TGTGCCAGCAGCGCCAGTAAGGGAGCCCCGGGGTACGAGCAGTACTTC.

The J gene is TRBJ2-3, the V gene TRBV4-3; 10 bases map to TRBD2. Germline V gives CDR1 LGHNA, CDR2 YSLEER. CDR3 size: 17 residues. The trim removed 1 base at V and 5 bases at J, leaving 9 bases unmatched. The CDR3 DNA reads TGCGCCAGCAGCCAAGTGTGGAGCGGGGGGGCCTTAGATACGCAGTATTTT. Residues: CASSQVWSGGALDTQYF.

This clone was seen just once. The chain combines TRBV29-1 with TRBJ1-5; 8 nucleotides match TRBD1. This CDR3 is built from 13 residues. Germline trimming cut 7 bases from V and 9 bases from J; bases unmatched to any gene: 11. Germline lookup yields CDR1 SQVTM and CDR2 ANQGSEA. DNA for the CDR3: TGCAGCGCCCAGACAGGGGCCGGGTGGCCCCAGCATTTT. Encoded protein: CSAQTGAGWPQHF.

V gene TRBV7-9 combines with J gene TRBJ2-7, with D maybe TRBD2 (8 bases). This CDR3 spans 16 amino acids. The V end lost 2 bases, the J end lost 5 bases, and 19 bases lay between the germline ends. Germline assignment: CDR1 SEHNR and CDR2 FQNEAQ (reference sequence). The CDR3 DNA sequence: TGTGCCAGCAGCTTAACGGGAGGGGGCTTAGGGGACGAGCAGTACTTC. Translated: CASSLTGGGLGDEQYF.

The CDR3: CASSPAPGQGGTGRSYEQYF. CDR3 in DNA: TGTGCCAGTAGTCCTGCCCCGGGACAGGGAGGTACGGGGCGCTCCTACGAGCAGTACTTC. The chain is built from TRBV19 and TRBJ2-7; 9 bases fit TRBD1. The length of the CDR3 is 20 residues. The germline gives CDR1 LNHDA, CDR2 SQIVND (reference sequence). The junction had 20 bases not matched to a gene; V was cut back by 5 bases and J by 0 bases. Supplemented by reference TRBV19 and TRBJ2-7, the full variable domain reads DGGITQSPKYLFRKEGQNVTLSCEQNLNHDAMYWYRQDPGQGLRLIYYSQIVNDFQKGDIAEGYSVSREKKESFPLTVTSAQKNPTAFYLCASSPAPGQGGTGRSYEQYFGPGTRLTVT.

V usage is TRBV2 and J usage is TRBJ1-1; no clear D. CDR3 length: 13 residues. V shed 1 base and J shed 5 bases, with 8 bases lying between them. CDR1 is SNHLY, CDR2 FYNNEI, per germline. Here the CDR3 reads CASSEETQTEAFF. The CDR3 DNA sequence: TGTGCCAGCAGTGAAGAGACTCAGACTGAAGCTTTCTTT.